Following are 3 T cell receptor beta chains from one sample sequenced in a study of T cell responses to AZD1222 COVID-19 vaccine. Assay used: immunoSEQ multiplex PCR; TCRdb lists only in-frame clones, some missing. The sample lists roughly 130,000 clones, around 90% occurring once. The source material was peripheral blood, sampled on day 0 of AZD1222 vaccination. Every receptor here comes from an adult in good health.

V gene TRBV6-1 combines with J gene TRBJ2-5, with D possibly matching TRBD2 (5 bases). The germline CDR1 and CDR2 sequences are MNHNS and SASEGT. This CDR3 is built from 13 residues. Trimming removed 1 base at V and 5 bases at J, with 8 bases between. The DNA for the CDR3 is TGTGCCAGCAGTGAAGGGAGGAGGGAGACCCAGTACTTC. This encodes CASSEGRRETQYF.

The V and J genes are TRBV7-7 and TRBJ2-7, with 10 bases matching TRBD2. There are 14 residues in the CDR3. The trim removed 3 bases at V and 8 bases at J, leaving 7 bases unmatched. Germline CDR1 and CDR2: SSHAT and FNYEAQ (reference sequence). This CDR3 reads CASSFMASGSQQYF. Written as DNA, the CDR3 is TGTGCCAGCAGCTTCATGGCTAGCGGGAGCCAGCAGTACTTC.

This chain joins TRBV11-3 and TRBJ2-1; 7 bases agree with TRBD1. This CDR3 has 15 amino acids. Germline assignment: CDR1 SGHNT and CDR2 YENEEA. Unmatched junction bases numbered 5, after V lost 3 bases and J lost 3 bases. CDR3 sequence: CASSFRQGGYNEQFF. CDR3 in DNA: TGTGCCAGCAGCTTTAGACAGGGCGGCTACAATGAGCAGTTCTTC.